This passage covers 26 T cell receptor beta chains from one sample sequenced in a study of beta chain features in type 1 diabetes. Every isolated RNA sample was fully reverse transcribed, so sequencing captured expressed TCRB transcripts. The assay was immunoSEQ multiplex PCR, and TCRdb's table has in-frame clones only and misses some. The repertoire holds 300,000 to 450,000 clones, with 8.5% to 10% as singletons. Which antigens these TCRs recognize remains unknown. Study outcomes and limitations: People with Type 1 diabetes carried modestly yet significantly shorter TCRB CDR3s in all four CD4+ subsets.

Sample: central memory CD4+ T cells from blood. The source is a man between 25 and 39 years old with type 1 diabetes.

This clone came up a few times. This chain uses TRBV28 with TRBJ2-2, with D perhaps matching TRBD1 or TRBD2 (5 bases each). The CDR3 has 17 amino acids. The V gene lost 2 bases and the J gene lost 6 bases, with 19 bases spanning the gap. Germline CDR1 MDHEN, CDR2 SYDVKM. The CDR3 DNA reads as TGTGCCAGCAGTTTAGCCGGGGCTAGAAAGGCCGCCGGGGAGCTGTTTTTT. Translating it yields CASSLAGARKAAGELFF.

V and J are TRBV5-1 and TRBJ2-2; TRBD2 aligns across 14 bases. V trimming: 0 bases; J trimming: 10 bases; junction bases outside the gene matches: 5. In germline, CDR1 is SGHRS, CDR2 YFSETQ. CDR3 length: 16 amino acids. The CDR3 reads CASSLAGTSGSVELFF. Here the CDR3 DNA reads TGCGCCAGCAGCTTGGCCGGGACTAGCGGGAGTGTGGAGCTGTTTTTT.

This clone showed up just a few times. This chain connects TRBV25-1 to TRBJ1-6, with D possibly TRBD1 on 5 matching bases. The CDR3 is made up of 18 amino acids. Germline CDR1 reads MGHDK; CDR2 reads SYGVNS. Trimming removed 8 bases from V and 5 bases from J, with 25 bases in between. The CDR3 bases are TGTGCCAGCGGGGTCGAGACAGCCTCTGCGGGGCATAATTCACCCCTCCACTTT. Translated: CASGVETASAGHNSPLHF.

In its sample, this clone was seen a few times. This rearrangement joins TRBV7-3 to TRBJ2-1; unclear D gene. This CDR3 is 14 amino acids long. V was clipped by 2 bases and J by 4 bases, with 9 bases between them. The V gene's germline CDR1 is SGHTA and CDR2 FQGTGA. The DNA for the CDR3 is TGTGCCAGCAGCTTAGCTTCAGATTACAATGAGCAGTTCTTC. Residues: CASSLASDYNEQFF. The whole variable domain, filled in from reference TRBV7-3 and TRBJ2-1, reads GAGVSQTPSNKVTEKGKYVELRCDPISGHTALYWYRQSLGQGPEFLIYFQGTGAADDSGLPNDRFFAVRPEGSVSTLKIQRTERGDSAVYLCASSLASDYNEQFFGPGTRLTVL.

The CDR3 coding sequence is TGTGCCAGCAGGATTATGGGGGGGAAAAACATTCAGTACTTC. It yields the protein CASRIMGGKNIQYF. The chain uses TRBV2 and TRBJ2-4, with TRBD2 matching over 7 bases. This CDR3 spans 14 amino acids. V shed 6 bases, J shed 4 bases, and the junction held 6 bases outside the gene matches. CDR1 is SNHLY, CDR2 FYNNEI, per germline. Looking up the rest from reference TRBV2 and TRBJ2-4 gives the full variable domain: EPEVTQTPSHQVTQMGQEVILRCVPISNHLYFYWYRQILGQKVEFLVSFYNNEISEKSEIFDDQFSVERPDGSNFTLKIRSTKLEDSAMYFCASRIMGGKNIQYFGAGTRLSVL.

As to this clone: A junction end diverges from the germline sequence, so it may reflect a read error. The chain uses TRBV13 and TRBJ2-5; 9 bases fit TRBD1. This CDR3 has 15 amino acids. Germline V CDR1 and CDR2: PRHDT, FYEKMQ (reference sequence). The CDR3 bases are TGTGCCAGCAGTTTAGGGGACAGGGCGGAGGAGACCCAGTACTTC. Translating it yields CASSLGDRAEETQYF.

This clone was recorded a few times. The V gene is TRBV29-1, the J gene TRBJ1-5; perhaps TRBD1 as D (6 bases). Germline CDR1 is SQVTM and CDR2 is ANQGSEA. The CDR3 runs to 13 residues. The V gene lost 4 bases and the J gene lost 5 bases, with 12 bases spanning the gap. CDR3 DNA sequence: TGCAGCGTTGCGGGGGGGCCTGATCAGCCCCAGCATTTT. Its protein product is CSVAGGPDQPQHF.

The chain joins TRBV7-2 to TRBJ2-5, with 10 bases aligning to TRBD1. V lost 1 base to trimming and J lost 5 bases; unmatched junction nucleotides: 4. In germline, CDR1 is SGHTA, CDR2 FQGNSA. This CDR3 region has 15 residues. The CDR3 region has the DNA TGTGCCAGCAGCTTAGAGTCGGACAGGGGGGAGACCCAGTACTTC. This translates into CASSLESDRGETQYF.

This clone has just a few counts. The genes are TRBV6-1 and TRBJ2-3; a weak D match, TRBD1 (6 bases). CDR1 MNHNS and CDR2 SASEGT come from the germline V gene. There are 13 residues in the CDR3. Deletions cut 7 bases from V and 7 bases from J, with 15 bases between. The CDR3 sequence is CASTTDRGNTQYF. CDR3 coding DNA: TGTGCCAGCACCACGGATAGGGGGAATACGCAGTATTTT.

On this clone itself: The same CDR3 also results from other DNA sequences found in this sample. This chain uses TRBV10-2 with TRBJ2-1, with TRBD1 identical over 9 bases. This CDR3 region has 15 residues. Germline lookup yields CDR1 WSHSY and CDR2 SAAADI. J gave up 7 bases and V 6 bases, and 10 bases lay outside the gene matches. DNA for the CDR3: TGCGCCAGCAGCCGTCCGGGACAGGGCCGAAATGAGCAGTTCTTC. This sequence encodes CASSRPGQGRNEQFF.

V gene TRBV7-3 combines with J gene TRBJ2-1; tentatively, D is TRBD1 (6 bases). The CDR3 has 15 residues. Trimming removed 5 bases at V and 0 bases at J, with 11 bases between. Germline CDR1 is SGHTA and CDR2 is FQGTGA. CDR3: CASSVTGSSYNEQFF. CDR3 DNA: TGTGCCAGCAGCGTTACAGGGAGCTCCTACAATGAGCAGTTCTTC.

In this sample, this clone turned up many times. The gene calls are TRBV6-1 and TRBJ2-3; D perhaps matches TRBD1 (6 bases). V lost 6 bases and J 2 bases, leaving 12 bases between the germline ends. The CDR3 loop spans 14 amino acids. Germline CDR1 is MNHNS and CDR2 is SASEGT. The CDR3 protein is CASRQGRATDTQYF. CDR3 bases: TGTGCCAGCAGACAGGGACGGGCCACAGATACGCAGTATTTT.

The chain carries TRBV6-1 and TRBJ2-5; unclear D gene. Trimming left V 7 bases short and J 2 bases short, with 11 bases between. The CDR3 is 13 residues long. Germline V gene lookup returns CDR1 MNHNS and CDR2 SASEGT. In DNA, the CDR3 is TGTGCCAGCACCGAACAGAGACAAGAGACCCAGTACTTC. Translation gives CASTEQRQETQYF.

The CDR3: CSVRPFLDSGETQYF. The DNA for the CDR3 is TGCAGCGTCCGACCATTCCTAGACAGTGGAGAGACCCAGTACTTC. The genes are TRBV29-1 and TRBJ2-5; maybe TRBD1 (5 bases). This CDR3 has 15 amino acids. The V gene's germline CDR1 is SQVTM and CDR2 ANQGSEA. V shed 6 bases and J shed 4 bases, with 21 bases lying between them.

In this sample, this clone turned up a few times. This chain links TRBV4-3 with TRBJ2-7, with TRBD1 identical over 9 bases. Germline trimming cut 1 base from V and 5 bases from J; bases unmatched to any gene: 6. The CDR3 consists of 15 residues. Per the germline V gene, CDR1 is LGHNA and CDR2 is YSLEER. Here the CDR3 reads CASSQVGQGHDEQYF. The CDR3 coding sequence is TGCGCCAGCAGCCAAGTGGGACAGGGACATGACGAGCAGTACTTC.

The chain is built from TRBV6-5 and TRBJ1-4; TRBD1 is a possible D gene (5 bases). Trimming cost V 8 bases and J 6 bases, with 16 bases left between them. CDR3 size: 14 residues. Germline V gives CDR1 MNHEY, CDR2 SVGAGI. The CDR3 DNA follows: TGTGCCAGCCAGGGATGGATTAGTGATGAAAAACTGTTTTTT. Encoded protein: CASQGWISDEKLFF.

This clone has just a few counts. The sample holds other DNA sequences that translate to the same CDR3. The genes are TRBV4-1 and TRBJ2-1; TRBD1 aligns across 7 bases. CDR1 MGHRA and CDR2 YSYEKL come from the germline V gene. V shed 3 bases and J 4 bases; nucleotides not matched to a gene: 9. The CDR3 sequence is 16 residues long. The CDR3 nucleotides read TGCGCCAGCAGCCAGGACCCACAGGGGTCATACAATGAGCAGTTCTTC. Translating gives CASSQDPQGSYNEQFF.

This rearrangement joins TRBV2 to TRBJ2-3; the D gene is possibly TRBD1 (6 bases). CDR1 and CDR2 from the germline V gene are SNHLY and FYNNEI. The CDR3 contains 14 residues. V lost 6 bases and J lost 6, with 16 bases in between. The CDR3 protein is CASSYDRSGDTQYF. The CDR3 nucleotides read TGTGCCAGCAGCTATGACAGGTCTGGGGATACGCAGTATTTT.

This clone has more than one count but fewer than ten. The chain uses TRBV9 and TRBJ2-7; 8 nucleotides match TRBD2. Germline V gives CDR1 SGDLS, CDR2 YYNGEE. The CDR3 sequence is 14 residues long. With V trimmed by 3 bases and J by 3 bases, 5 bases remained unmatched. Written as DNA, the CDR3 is TGTGCCAGCAGCGCTGGCGGGGGGTTCTACGAGCAGTACTTC. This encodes CASSAGGGFYEQYF.

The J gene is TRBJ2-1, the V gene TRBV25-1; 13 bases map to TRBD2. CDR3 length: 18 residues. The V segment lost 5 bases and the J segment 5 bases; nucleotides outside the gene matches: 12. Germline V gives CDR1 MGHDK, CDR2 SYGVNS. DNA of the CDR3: TGTGCCAGCAGTAAAAATCTCGGGACTAGCGGGAATCACAATGAGCAGTTCTTC. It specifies CASSKNLGTSGNHNEQFF.

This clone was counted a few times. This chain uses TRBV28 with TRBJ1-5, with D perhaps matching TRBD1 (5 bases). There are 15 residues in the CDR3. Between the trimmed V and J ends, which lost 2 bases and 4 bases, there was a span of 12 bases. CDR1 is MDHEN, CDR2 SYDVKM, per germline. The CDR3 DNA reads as TGTGCCAGCAGTTTACCACTCGGGGCTAATCAGCCCCAGCATTTT. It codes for CASSLPLGANQPQHF.

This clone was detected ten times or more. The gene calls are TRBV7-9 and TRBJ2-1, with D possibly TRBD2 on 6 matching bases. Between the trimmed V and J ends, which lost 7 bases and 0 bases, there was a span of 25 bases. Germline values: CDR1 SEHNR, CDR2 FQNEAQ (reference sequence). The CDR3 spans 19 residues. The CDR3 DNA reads TGTGCCAGCATCCTAGAGGGGACTTTTCACAAAAGCTCCTACAATGAGCAGTTCTTC. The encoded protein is CASILEGTFHKSSYNEQFF.

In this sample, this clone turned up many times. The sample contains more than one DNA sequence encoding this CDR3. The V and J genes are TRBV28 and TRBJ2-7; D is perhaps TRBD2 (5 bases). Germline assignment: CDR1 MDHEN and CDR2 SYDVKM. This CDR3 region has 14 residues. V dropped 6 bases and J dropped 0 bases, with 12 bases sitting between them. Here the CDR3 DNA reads TGTGCCAGCAGGCTAAGCGGAAGCTCCTACGAGCAGTACTTC. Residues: CASRLSGSSYEQYF. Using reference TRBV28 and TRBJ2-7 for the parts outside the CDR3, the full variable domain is DVKVTQSSRYLVKRTGEKVFLECVQDMDHENMFWYRQDPGLGLRLIYFSYDVKMKEKGDIPEGYSVSREKKERFSLILESASTNQTSMYLCASRLSGSSYEQYFGPGTRLTVT.

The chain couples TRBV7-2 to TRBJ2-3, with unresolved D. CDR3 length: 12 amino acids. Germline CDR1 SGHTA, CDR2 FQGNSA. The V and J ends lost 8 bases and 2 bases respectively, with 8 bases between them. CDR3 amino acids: CASSWATDTQYF. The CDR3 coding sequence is TGTGCCAGCTCATGGGCCACAGATACGCAGTATTTT.

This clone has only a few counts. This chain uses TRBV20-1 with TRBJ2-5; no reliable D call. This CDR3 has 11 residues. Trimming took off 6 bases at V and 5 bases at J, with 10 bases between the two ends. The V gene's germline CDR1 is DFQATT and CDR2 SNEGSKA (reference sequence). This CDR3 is CSAITEETQYF. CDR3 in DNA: TGCAGTGCCATCACTGAGGAGACCCAGTACTTC.

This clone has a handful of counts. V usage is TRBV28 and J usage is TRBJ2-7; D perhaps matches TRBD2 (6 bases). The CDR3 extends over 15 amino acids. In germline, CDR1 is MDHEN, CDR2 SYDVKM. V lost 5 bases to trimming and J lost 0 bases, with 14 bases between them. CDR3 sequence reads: CASSPRGLGSYEQYF. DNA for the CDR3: TGTGCCAGCAGTCCCCGGGGACTGGGCTCCTACGAGCAGTACTTC.